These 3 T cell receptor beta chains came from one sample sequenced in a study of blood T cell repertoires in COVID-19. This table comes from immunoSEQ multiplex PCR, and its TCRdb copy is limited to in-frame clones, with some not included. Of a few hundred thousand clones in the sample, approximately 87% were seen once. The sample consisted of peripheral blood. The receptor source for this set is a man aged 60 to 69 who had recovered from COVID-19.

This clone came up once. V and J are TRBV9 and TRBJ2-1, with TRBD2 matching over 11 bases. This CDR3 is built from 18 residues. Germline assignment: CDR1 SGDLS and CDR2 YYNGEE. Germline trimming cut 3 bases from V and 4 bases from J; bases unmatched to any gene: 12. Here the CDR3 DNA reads TGTGCCAGCAGCGCCTACGGGGGGGGACTAGCGGCTTACAATGAGCAGTTCTTC. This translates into CASSAYGGGLAAYNEQFF.

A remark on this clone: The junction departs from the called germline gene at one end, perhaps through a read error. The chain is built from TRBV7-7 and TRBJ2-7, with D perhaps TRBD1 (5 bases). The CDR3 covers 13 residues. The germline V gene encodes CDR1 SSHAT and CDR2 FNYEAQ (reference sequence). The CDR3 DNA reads TGTGCTAGCAGCTTAGGACACTCCTACGAGCAGTACTTC. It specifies CASSLGHSYEQYF.

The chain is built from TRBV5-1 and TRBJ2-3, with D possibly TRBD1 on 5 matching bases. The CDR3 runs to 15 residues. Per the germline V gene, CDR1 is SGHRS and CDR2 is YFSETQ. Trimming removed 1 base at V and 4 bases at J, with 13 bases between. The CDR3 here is CASSLKGPGADTQYF. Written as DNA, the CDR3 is TGCGCCAGCAGCTTGAAGGGGCCTGGCGCAGATACGCAGTATTTT.